This is a list of T cell receptor beta chains from one sample in a study of regulatory T cells in long-lasting Graves disease. TCRdb analysed the multiplex PCR reads with MiXCR anew, one entry per CDR3 protein. The sample lists roughly 490,000 distinct CDR3 sequences, roughly 22% occurring once. The sample was peripheral blood mononuclear cells (PBMCs), taken when the disease was refractory, from a patient treated with antithyroid drugs. The receptors were sampled from a female donor with Graves disease. Each CDR3 is given with its conserved first and last residue. A D gene is named only where the DNA matches it firmly. Rows give clone size only sometimes, using once, few, many, or a class for an expanded clone.

abundance	d_gene	v_gene	j_gene	CDR3nt	CDR3aa
.	.	TRBV29-1	TRBJ1-4	TGCAGCGTTGCCCTCGGGGGGCCGGTAGAAGAAAAACTGTTTTTT	CSVALGGPVEEKLFF
many	.	TRBV12-3/TRBV12-4	TRBJ1-3	TGTGCCAGCAGTACAAACAGGGTTGGAAACACCATATATTTT	CASSTNRVGNTIYF
few	.	TRBV6-2/TRBV6-3	TRBJ1-6	TGTGCCAGCAGTTACGAACCGAATAATTCACCCCTCCACTTT	CASSYEPNNSPLHF
few	.	TRBV7-9	TRBJ2-7	TGTGCCAGCAGCTCAGGACTTGACTACGAGCAGTACTTC	CASSSGLDYEQYF
.	.	TRBV30	TRBJ1-3	TGTGCCTGGGGACGGAGCTCTGGAAACACCATATATTTT	CAWGRSSGNTIYF
few	.	TRBV19	TRBJ2-4	TGTGCCAGTAGTATCGGAGTTCTAGCCAAAAACATTCAGTACTTC	CASSIGVLAKNIQYF
.	.	TRBV30	TRBJ2-5	TGTGCCTGGAGTGTACTGACAGAGACCCAGTACTTC	CAWSVLTETQYF
.	TRBD1	TRBV5-1	TRBJ1-4	TGCGCCAGCAGCTTTAGAGGGGGCTCGTCGACTAATGAAAACCTGTTTTTT	CASSFRGGSSTNENLFF
.	.	TRBV3-1	TRBJ1-4	TGTGCCAGCAGCCAAGCCTGGGACCTAAACTTT	CASSQAWDLNF
many	TRBD1	TRBV28	TRBJ1-5	TGTGCCAGCAGGACAGGGGAGGGGGATCAGCCCCAGCATTTT	CASRTGEGDQPQHF
many	TRBD2	TRBV28	TRBJ2-7	TGTGCCAGCAGTTTAGGCGGGAGGTACTCCTACGAGCAGTACTTC	CASSLGGRYSYEQYF
few	.	TRBV6-1	TRBJ2-7	TGTGCCAGCAGTGAAGTCATCCCATCCTACGAGCAGTACTTC	CASSEVIPSYEQYF
.	TRBD1	TRBV6-1	TRBJ2-7	TGTGCCAGCAGTGACGGACAGGGTTCCTACGAGCAGTACTTC	CASSDGQGSYEQYF
many	.	TRBV12-3/TRBV12-4	TRBJ1-6	TGTGCCAGCAGTAGGGGCGGGGTATCACCCCTCCACTTT	CASSRGGVSPLHF
many	.	TRBV6-1	TRBJ1-1	TGTGCCAGCAAGCGAATTATGAACACTGAAGCTTTCTTT	CASKRIMNTEAFF
few	.	TRBV6-1	TRBJ1-2	TGTGCCAGCTGGAGGACAGTCTATGGCTACACCTTC	CASWRTVYGYTF
.	.	TRBV6-1	TRBJ1-5	TGTGCCAGCAGCCGTGACCCCGGGGGCAATCAGCCCCAGCATTTT	CASSRDPGGNQPQHF
.	.	TRBV5-1	TRBJ2-2	TGCGCCAGCAGCTCGGGTCAAAACACCAGGGAGCTGTTTTTT	CASSSGQNTRELFF
.	.	TRBV13	TRBJ1-1	TGTGCCAGCAGCTCCGGGACGCTTCTGAACACTGAAGCTTTCTTT	CASSSGTLLNTEAFF
many	.	TRBV11-2	TRBJ2-5	TGTGCCAGCAGCCCCCTGGGCATTGGACAAGAGACCCAGTACTTC	CASSPLGIGQETQYF
.	.	TRBV11-2	TRBJ1-2	TGTGCCAGCAGCACCGTGGGCGACGGACCTACCACCTTC	CASSTVGDGPTTF
few	TRBD2	TRBV30	TRBJ2-5	TGTGCCTGGAGTGTAAGGTTCCTAGCGGGGGAGACCCAGTACTTC	CAWSVRFLAGETQYF
many	.	TRBV11-2	TRBJ1-1	TGTGCCAGCAGCTTAGTAAAGGGAGCTTTCTTT	CASSLVKGAFF
many	.	TRBV6-1	TRBJ1-1	TGTGCCAGCAGTGAACAGGTCATGAACACTGAAGCTTTCTTT	CASSEQVMNTEAFF
few	.	TRBV2	TRBJ2-7	TGTGTCAGCACCGAGGGCGGGGAGCAGTACTTC	CVSTEGGEQYF
many	TRBD1	TRBV28	TRBJ1-4	TGTGCCAGCAGTTTACAGGGGGCAACTAATGAAAAACTGTTTTTT	CASSLQGATNEKLFF